This T cell receptor (beta chain) is from a study of blood T cell repertoires in COVID-19. Study context: COVID-19 samples, acute and convalescent, were from the United States, Italy and Spain. The analysed material was cDNA or gDNA that came from T cells, B-cell-depleted T cells, or PBMCs.

In the original analysis: Reference gene primer amplification yielded estimated nucleated cell counts. The method was immunoSEQ multiplex PCR; TCRdb's version includes in-frame clones alone and lacks a portion of them. V, J and clone size are those of that table, while D and trimming were read from the DNA. The table lists 160,000 or so clones, 65% to 85% of them singletons. Participants came from about 24 US areas, aged about 18 to 89 years. The sequence was collected from a man aged 35-49 years who had recovered from COVID-19. Source material: PBMCs or T cells enriched from blood (not recorded which).

The CDR3 DNA follows: TGCGCCAGCAGTGGCTTGACAGGGGGCAGCAAAAACATTCAGTACTTC. It yields the protein CASSGLTGGSKNIQYF. The chain couples TRBV4-1 to TRBJ2-4; 10 nucleotides align to TRBD1. CDR3 length: 16 amino acids. Germline CDR1 is MGHRA and CDR2 is YSYEKL. The V and J ends lost 6 bases and 3 bases, in that order; junction bases with no gene match: 8.